This T cell receptor (beta chain) was found in a study of blood T cell repertoires in COVID-19. Study-level information: Samples representing acute and convalescent COVID-19 were sourced from the United States, Italy and Spain. PBMCs, B-cell-depleted T cells, or T cells were the source of the cDNA or gDNA that made up the material.

Sequenced by immunoSEQ multiplex PCR; TCRdb stores in-frame clones only, minus some. This table holds under 450,000 clones, roughly 90% found once. With 7 bases removed from V and 6 bases from J, the gap between germline ends came to 10 bases. This CDR3 spans 13 amino acids. Germline V gives CDR1 ENHRY, CDR2 SYGVKD. The chain links TRBV10-3 to TRBJ1-6, with TRBD1 as a possible D gene (5 bases). The sequenced material came from peripheral blood. This TCR came from a middle-aged woman with COVID-19, enrolled during active disease. CDR3 nucleotides: TGTGCCATCAACTCAGGGCCTAATTCACCCCTCCACTTT. Translated: CAINSGPNSPLHF.